This T cell receptor (beta chain) is drawn from a study of vaccination effects on CD4 cells after COVID-19. About the study: Some 1.9 million PBMC per well were cultured with approximately 10 IU/ml IL-2 and approximately 10 ug/ml peptides.

Comments on this clone: The antigen remains unidentified.

CDR1 SGHRS and CDR2 YFSETQ come from the germline V gene. This CDR3 spans 16 amino acids. V was shortened by 0 bases and J by 2 bases, with 15 bases between the two germline ends. Following an approximately eleven-day culture, CD4+ T cells were purified. It was two doses of either the BNT162b2 or mRNA-1273 vaccine that participants received. Vaccinated participants had no history of SARS-CoV-2 infection and tested negative for nucleocapsid antibodies. Study-level findings and limits: Among infection- and vaccine-induced clones, marked clonal contraction occurred late after vaccination. Cross-reaction with common cold coronaviruses was seen in only 1 of 255 vaccine-induced clones from healthy vaccinees.

Here immunoSEQ multiplex PCR was the method, and the copy in TCRdb shows in-frame clones only, minus some. The sample shows around 49,000 clones, about three quarters of them seen only once. Specimen: CD4+ T cells from PBMCs cultured without peptide, collected after COVID-19 vaccination. The chain employs TRBV5-1 and TRBJ2-7; tentative D call: TRBD1 (6 bases). This receptor was obtained from a human donor who received a COVID-19 vaccine. The DNA for the CDR3 is TGCGCCAGCAGCTTGGCCGGGGACACTTCTACCTACGAGCAGTACTTC. Residues: CASSLAGDTSTYEQYF. Together with reference TRBV5-1 and TRBJ2-7, the CDR3 gives the full variable domain: KAGVTQTPRYLIKTRGQQVTLSCSPISGHRSVSWYQQTPGQGLQFLFEYFSETQRNKGNFPGRFSGRQFSNSRSEMNVSTLELGDSALYLCASSLAGDTSTYEQYFGPGTRLTVT.